Included here is one T cell receptor beta chain sequence, with context. What antigen it recognizes has not been identified. There are no base qualities to consult, and no much larger clone falls within one base. These data originate in a study of control samples from healthy donors and cancer patients (dated by TCRdb to 2018 to 2020). The library was made by the immunoSEQ multiplex PCR assay. TCRdb provides this immuneACCESS table in a form limited to in-frame rearrangements. Some clones are lacking; in checked studies, under half of them reflect an unresolved V gene, and why the rest are absent is not known. A total of fewer than 70,000 clones appear in this sample, about 95% of them only once. Clones ranked in the top ten supply almost 4% of the sample. This receptor was taken from a man younger than 40 in good health. The sample consisted of blood.

CDR3 sequence: CASSKTGGRETQYF. The nucleotide sequence reads as follows: TGTGCCAGTAGTAAGACAGGGGGCAGAGAGACCCAGTACTTC. This receptor chain uses TRBV19 and TRBJ2-5, and TRBD1 matches 10 of the central bases. Here V drops 4 bases and J drops 4 bases, and the junction holds 3 bases not matched to any gene. The CDR3 goes from the cysteine to the phenylalanine over 14 residues. Of the read, only the CDR3 DNA is kept; its 42 bases are in frame from base 1. The germline V gene (reference sequence) gives CDR1 as LNHDA and CDR2 as SQIVND.